The T cell receptor (beta chain) under discussion was sequenced for a study of T cells in Graves' hyperthyroidism and ophthalmopathy. The overall study: The initial diagnosis was the point when peripheral blood was collected, ahead of any treatment.

Template material for amplifying TCR beta CDR3 regions consisted of RNA transcripts. The TCR CDR3 first-round RT-PCR relied on the HTBI primer set. TCRdb re-called the multiplex PCR reads with MiXCR, one entry per CDR3 protein. The repertoire includes fewer than 600,000 distinct CDR3 sequences, approximately 15% of them detected once, and around a sixth sits in the top ten. This clonotype was detected a few times. As yet, its antigen is unknown. A read error may explain this, as a much larger clone is one base away. From germline, CDR1 is MNHEY and CDR2 SVGEGT. V trimming: 6 bases; J trimming: 5 bases; junction bases outside the gene matches: 2. The CDR3 totals 12 residues. Study-level points and caveats: Classification by a 13 V-J model distinguished ophthalmopathy from stable hyperthyroidism.

Graves' hyperthyroidism showing no ophthalmopathy progression within 18 months was considered stable. The study enrolled patients aged 18 to 65 with newly diagnosed hyperthyroidism of under 2 months' duration. This clonotype was obtained from a woman aged 18 to 35 with Graves' hyperthyroidism. This chain uses TRBV6-2 or TRBV6-3 with TRBJ1-1, with 8 bases that match TRBD1. Sample: blood. Here the CDR3 DNA reads TGTGCCAGCAGAAGACAGGGGACTGAAGCTTTCTTT. It codes for CASRRQGTEAFF.